A selection of T cell receptor beta chains follows, all from one sample in a study of blood T cell repertoires in COVID-19. Sequenced by immunoSEQ multiplex PCR; TCRdb stores in-frame clones only, minus some. The table records 150,000 to 200,000 clones, 85% of them present only once. Sequenced: peripheral blood. The receptors here all came from a human donor with acute or convalescent COVID-19. The donor label of this sample is uncertain. CDR3s include the opening cysteine and the closing phenylalanine or tryptophan. A D gene is named only where the DNA matches it firmly. The size entry is marked missing in some rows and otherwise reads once, few, many or a size class.

TRBJ1-2 | NA | TRBD1 | TRBV19 | CASSIGQGGNYGYTF | TGTGCCAGTAGTATTGGACAGGGGGGGAACTATGGCTACACCTTC
TRBJ1-6 | NA | NA | TRBV7-9 | CASRVANSPLHF | TGTGCCAGCAGGGTTGCGAATTCGCCCCTCCACTTT
TRBJ1-1 | NA | NA | TRBV20-1 | CSARQNTEAFF | TGCAGTGCTAGACAGAACACTGAAGCTTTCTTT
TRBJ2-7 | NA | TRBD1 | TRBV18 | CASSRPGQGVYEQYF | TGTGCCAGCTCAAGACCGGGACAGGGTGTCTACGAGCAGTACTTC
TRBJ1-6 | NA | TRBD1 | TRBV19 | CASSSKGQVYNSPLHF | TGTGCCAGTAGTTCCAAGGGACAGGTGTATAATTCACCCCTCCACTTT
TRBJ1-3 | few | TRBD1 | TRBV15 | CATSRDTAGQFGNTIYF | TGTGCCACCAGCAGAGATACGGCGGGACAGTTCGGAAACACCATATATTTT
TRBJ2-7 | once | TRBD2 | TRBV5-5 | CASSLADASGAHEQYF | TGTGCCAGCAGCTTGGCCGACGCTAGCGGGGCCCACGAGCAGTACTTC
TRBJ2-5 | NA | NA | TRBV3-1/TRBV3-2 | CASSQQGQETQYF | TGTGCCAGCAGCCAACAGGGCCAAGAGACCCAGTACTTC
TRBJ2-3 | many | NA | TRBV3-1/TRBV3-2 | CASSQWGEDTQYF | TGTGCCAGCAGCCAATGGGGGGAGGATACGCAGTATTTT
TRBJ1-5 | NA | TRBD1 | TRBV27 | CASRTTGWGNQPQHF | TGTGCCAGCCGTACGACAGGGTGGGGCAATCAGCCCCAGCATTTT
TRBJ2-7 | NA | NA | TRBV7-2 | CASSKQGEIYEQYF | TGTGCCAGCAGCAAACAGGGAGAGATCTACGAGCAGTACTTC
TRBJ1-1 | NA | NA | TRBV6-5 | CASRKQGLDTEAFF | TGTGCCAGCAGGAAACAGGGCTTGGACACTGAAGCTTTCTTT
TRBJ2-1 | NA | TRBD1 | TRBV19 | CASSTGQVGYEQFF | TGTGCCAGTAGTACGGGACAGGTGGGCTATGAGCAGTTCTTC
TRBJ2-7 | NA | NA | TRBV14 | CASSFPDTLGQYF | TGTGCCAGCAGCTTTCCGGACACCCTGGGGCAGTACTTC
TRBJ1-2 | NA | NA | TRBV6-1 | CASSESRESYTF | TGTGCCAGCAGTGAAAGTCGGGAAAGCTACACCTTC
TRBJ1-2 | NA | NA | TRBV28 | CASSLNLNRAVGVTF | TGTGCCAGCAGTCTAAACCTCAACAGGGCCGTGGGAGTCACCTTC
TRBJ2-7 | few | TRBD2 | TRBV4-1 | CASSHGPLAGGPYEQYF | TGCGCCAGCAGCCATGGACCTCTAGCGGGGGGGCCCTACGAGCAGTACTTC
TRBJ1-1 | NA | TRBD1 | TRBV4-2 | CASSPGTGNTEAFF | TGTGCCAGCAGCCCCGGGACAGGGAACACTGAAGCTTTCTTT
TRBJ2-7 | NA | NA | TRBV29-1 | CSVCEMTGTYEQYF | TGCAGCGTCTGCGAAATGACAGGTACCTACGAGCAGTACTTC
TRBJ2-3 | NA | NA | TRBV6-1 | CASSEALGGVNTQYF | TGTGCCAGCAGTGAAGCGTTGGGAGGAGTCAATACGCAGTATTTT
TRBJ2-2 | once | NA | TRBV14 | CASSQGTANTGELFF | TGTGCCAGCAGCCAAGGAACGGCGAACACCGGGGAGCTGTTTTTT
TRBJ1-5 | NA | NA | TRBV19 | CASSKGRDNQPQHF | TGTGCCAGTAGTAAGGGGAGGGACAATCAGCCCCAGCATTTT
TRBJ1-2 | once | NA | TRBV28 | CASSLTTVNYGYTF | TGTGCCAGCAGCCTAACGACAGTGAACTATGGCTACACCTTC
TRBJ2-1 | NA | TRBD1 | TRBV6-6 | CASSQRTGGINEQFF | TGTGCCAGCAGCCAAAGGACAGGGGGGATCAATGAGCAGTTCTTC